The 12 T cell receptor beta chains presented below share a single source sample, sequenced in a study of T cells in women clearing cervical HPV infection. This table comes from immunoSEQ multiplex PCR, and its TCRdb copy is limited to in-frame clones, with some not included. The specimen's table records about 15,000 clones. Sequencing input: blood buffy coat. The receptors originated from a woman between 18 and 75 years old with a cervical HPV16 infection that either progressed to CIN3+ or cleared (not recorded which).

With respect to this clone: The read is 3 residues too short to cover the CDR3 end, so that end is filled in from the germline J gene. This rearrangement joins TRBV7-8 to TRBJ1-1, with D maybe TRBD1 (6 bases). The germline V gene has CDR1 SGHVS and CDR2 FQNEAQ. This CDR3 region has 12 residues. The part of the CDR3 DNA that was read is TGTGCCAGCAGCTTAGCCAGGGGAGGG. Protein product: CASSLARGG. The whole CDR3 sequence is CASSLARGGAFF.

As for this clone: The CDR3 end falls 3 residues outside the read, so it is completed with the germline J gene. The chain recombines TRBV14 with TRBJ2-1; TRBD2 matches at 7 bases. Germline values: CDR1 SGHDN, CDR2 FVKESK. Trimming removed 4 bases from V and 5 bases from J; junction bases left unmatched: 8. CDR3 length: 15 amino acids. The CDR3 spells CASSPIGEGNNEQFF. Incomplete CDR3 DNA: TGTGCCAGCAGCCCTATAGGGGAGGGTAACAATGAG.

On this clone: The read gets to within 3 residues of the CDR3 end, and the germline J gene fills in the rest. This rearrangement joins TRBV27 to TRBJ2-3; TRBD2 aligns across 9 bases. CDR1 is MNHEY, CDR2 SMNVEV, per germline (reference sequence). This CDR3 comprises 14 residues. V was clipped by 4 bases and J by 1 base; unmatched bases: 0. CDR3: CASSWTSGTDTQYF. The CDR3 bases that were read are TGTGCCAGCAGTTGGACTAGCGGCACAGATACG.

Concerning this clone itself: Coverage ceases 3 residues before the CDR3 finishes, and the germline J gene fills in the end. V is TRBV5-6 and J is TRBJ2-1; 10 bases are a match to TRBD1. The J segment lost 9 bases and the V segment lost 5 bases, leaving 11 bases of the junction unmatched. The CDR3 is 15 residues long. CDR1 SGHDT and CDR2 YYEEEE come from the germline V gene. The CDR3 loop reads CASRSLGTGAFEQFF. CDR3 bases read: TGTGCCAGCAGGTCACTTGGGACAGGGGCCTTTGAG.

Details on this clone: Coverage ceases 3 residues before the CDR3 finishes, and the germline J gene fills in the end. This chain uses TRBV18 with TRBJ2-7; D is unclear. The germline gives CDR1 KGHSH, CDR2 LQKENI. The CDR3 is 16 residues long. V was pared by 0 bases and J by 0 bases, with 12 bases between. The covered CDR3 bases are TGTGCCAGCTCACCACCGTCCGGGTTAAGCTCCTACGAG. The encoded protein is CASSPPSGLSSYE. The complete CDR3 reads CASSPPSGLSSYEQYF.

CDR3 DNA (partial): TGTGCCAGCAGTCCCGGGACAGGGAGCACAGATACG. Its translation is CASSPGTGSTDT. The full CDR3 is CASSPGTGSTDTQYF. The chain recombines TRBV2 with TRBJ2-3, with 9 bases matching TRBD1. The read terminates 3 residues before the CDR3 end, so the remaining end is supplied by the germline J gene. Germline assignment: CDR1 SNHLY and CDR2 FYNNEI. The CDR3 sequence is 15 residues long. V gave up 5 bases and J gave up 0 bases; unmatched junction bases: 3.

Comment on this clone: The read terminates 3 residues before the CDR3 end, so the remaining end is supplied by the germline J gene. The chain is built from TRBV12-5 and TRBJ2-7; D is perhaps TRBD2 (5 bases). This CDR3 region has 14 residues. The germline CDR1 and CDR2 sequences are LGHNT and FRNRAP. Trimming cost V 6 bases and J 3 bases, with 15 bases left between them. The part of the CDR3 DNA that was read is TGTGCTAGTGGCTTGCCGGGGTCTAGCTACGAG. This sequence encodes CASGLPGSSYE. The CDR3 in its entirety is CASGLPGSSYEQYF.

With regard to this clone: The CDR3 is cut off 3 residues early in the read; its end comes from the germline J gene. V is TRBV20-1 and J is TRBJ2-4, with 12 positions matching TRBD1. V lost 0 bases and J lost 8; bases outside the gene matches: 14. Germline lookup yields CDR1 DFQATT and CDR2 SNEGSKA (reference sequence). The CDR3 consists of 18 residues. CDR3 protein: CSARDPGGQGALGDIQYF. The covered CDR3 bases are TGCAGTGCTAGAGATCCGGGGGGACAGGGGGCGTTGGGAGACATT.

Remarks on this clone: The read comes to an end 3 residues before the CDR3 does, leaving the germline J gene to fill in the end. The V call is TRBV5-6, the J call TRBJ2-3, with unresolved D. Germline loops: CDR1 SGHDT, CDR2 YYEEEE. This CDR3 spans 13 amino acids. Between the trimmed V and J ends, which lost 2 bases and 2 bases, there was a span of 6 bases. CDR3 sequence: CASSFIATDTQYF. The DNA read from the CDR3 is TGTGCCAGCAGCTTTATAGCCACAGATACG.

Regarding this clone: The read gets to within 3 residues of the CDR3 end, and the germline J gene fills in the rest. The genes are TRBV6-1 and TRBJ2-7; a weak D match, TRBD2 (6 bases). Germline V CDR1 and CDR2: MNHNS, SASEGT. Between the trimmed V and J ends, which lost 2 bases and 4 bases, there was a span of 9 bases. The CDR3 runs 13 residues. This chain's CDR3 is CASSERGLYEQYF. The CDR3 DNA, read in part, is TGTGCCAGCAGTGAACGCGGACTATACGAG.

The DNA read from the CDR3 is TGTGCCAGTAGTCCCCGTACACAACACAATCAGCCC. Amino acids: CASSPRTQHNQP. The full CDR3 sequence reads CASSPRTQHNQPQHF. V is TRBV19 and J is TRBJ1-5, with D unclear. The CDR3 end lies 3 residues beyond the end of the read and is filled in from the germline J gene. Deletions cut 5 bases from V and 3 bases from J, with 14 bases between. Germline V gene sequence: CDR1 LNHDA, CDR2 SQIVND (reference sequence). The CDR3 covers 15 residues.

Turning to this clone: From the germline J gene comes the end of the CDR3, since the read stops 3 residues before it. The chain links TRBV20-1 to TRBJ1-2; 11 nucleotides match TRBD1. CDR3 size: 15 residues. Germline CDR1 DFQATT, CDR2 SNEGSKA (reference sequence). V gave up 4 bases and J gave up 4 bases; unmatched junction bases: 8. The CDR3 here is CSAKRTGGGGYGYTF. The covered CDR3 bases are TGCAGTGCTAAACGGACAGGGGGCGGTGGCTATGGC.